A single sample is the source of the 25 T cell receptor beta chains below, sequenced in a study of neurological immune-mediated disorders. Each CDR3 protein is one row after TCRdb ran MiXCR on the 5' RACE reads. Among under 90,000 distinct CDR3 sequences listed, roughly 3.2% were seen once. Specimen: PBMCs. Receptor source: a woman between 45 and 60 years old with multiple sclerosis.

This clonotype was seen ten or more times. The chain carries TRBV5-1 and TRBJ2-2; D gene ambiguous. The V end was cut by 7 bases, the J end by 5 bases, with 15 bases between. The germline V gene encodes CDR1 SGHRS and CDR2 YFSETQ. The CDR3 is 14 residues long. The CDR3 is CASAKGQPTGELFF. The CDR3, as DNA: TGCGCCAGCGCCAAGGGTCAACCGACCGGGGAGCTGTTTTTT.

This clonotype showed up many times. This chain connects TRBV5-5 to TRBJ2-5; 8 bases are a match to TRBD2. This CDR3 spans 15 amino acids. Germline assignment: CDR1 SGHKS and CDR2 YYEKEE (reference sequence). J gave up 2 bases and V 0 bases, and 3 bases lay outside the gene matches. In nucleotides, the CDR3 is TGTGCCAGCAGCTTGGCGGGCGGGGGGCAAGAGACCCAGTACTTC. This encodes CASSLAGGGQETQYF.

This clonotype was detected ten times or more. This chain joins TRBV3-1 and TRBJ2-5; D is ambiguous. The CDR3 totals 15 residues. The V end lost 1 base, the J end lost 1 base, and 10 bases lay between the germline ends. Germline V gene lookup returns CDR1 LGHDT and CDR2 YNNKEL (reference sequence). The CDR3: CASSQASVTQETQYF. DNA for the CDR3: TGTGCCAGCAGCCAAGCCTCGGTAACCCAAGAGACCCAGTACTTC.

As to this clonotype: An end of the junction does not agree with germline; a read error may underlie this. The chain employs TRBV5-5 and TRBJ2-1; D unclear. This CDR3 contains 16 residues. Looked up from germline, CDR1 is SGHKS and CDR2 is YYEKEE (reference sequence). The chain's CDR3 is CASSFQIIGSYNAQFF. The CDR3 region has the DNA TGTGCCAGCAGCTTCCAGATAATAGGCTCCTACAATGCGCAGTTCTTC.

This clonotype was counted ten times or more. The chain has TRBV7-2 and TRBJ1-5, with D perhaps matching TRBD1 (5 bases). The CDR3 has 14 amino acids. V was pared by 5 bases and J by 3 bases, with 11 bases between. The V gene's germline CDR1 is SGHTA and CDR2 FQGNSA. The CDR3 here is CASSPQGSNQPQHF. Here the CDR3 DNA reads TGTGCCAGCAGCCCCCAGGGTTCCAATCAGCCCCAGCATTTT.

This clonotype has a count of ten or more. V gene TRBV6-6 combines with J gene TRBJ1-2; 9 bases are shared with TRBD1. V shed 4 bases and J 6 bases; nucleotides not matched to a gene: 12. The germline CDR1 and CDR2 sequences are MNHNY and SVGAGI (reference sequence). This CDR3 contains 16 residues. The CDR3 loop is CASSLDRGSTADGYTF. DNA for the CDR3: TGTGCCAGCAGTTTGGACAGGGGTTCAACAGCTGATGGCTACACCTTC.

This clonotype was detected many times. The chain has TRBV6-5 and TRBJ2-6; D possibly corresponds to TRBD2 (7 bases). CDR3 length equals 17 residues. CDR1 MNHEY and CDR2 SVGAGI come from the germline V gene. Trimming removed 2 bases from V and 0 bases from J, with 11 bases in between. The CDR3 sequence is CASSYGGAFSGANVLTF. For the CDR3, the DNA is TGTGCCAGCAGTTACGGGGGGGCCTTCTCTGGGGCCAACGTCCTGACTTTC.

This clonotype has a count of ten or more. The chain recombines TRBV7-2 with TRBJ2-3; 10 bases line up with TRBD2. Trimming at V came to 1 base and at J to 14 bases, leaving 9 bases not matched to a gene. The CDR3 has 14 amino acids. Germline CDR1 SGHTA, CDR2 FQGNSA. The CDR3 nucleotides read TGTGCCAGCAGCTTAGGTCAAGCGGGGGGGCCTCGGTATTTT. Translating it yields CASSLGQAGGPRYF.

This clonotype was counted ten times or more. V and J are TRBV20-1 and TRBJ1-4; D unresolved. The CDR3 sequence is 14 residues long. Trimming pared 6 bases from V and 0 bases from J, leaving 11 bases between. The V gene's germline CDR1 is DFQATT and CDR2 SNEGSKA (reference sequence). The CDR3 nucleotides read TGCAGTGCGCTTACCGACCCAACTAATGAAAAACTGTTTTTT. Translated: CSALTDPTNEKLFF.

This clonotype was recorded many times. This chain joins TRBV12-3 or TRBV12-4 and TRBJ1-5; tentative D call: TRBD1 (6 bases). V lost 8 bases, J lost 7 bases, and 27 bases lay in between. The CDR3 length is 17 residues. The CDR3 DNA sequence: TGTGCCAGCGGCCTAAAAGGGCTGGGGGCCGTCGGCCAGCCCCAGCATTTT. It codes for CASGLKGLGAVGQPQHF.

To note about this clonotype: One junction end does not reproduce the germline sequence, and a read error may be involved. The V and J genes are TRBV18 and TRBJ2-3; 12 positions match TRBD2. This CDR3 region has 15 residues. Per the germline V gene, CDR1 is KGHSH and CDR2 is LQKENI. The CDR3 is CVSSPPSGGAYTQYF. The CDR3 DNA reads as TGTGTCAGCTCACCCCCTAGCGGGGGGGCATATACGCAGTATTTT.

In its sample, this clonotype was seen many times. J is TRBJ1-4 and V is TRBV20-1, with 8 bases identical to TRBD1. The V segment lost 6 bases and the J segment 7 bases; nucleotides outside the gene matches: 4. CDR3 length equals 12 residues. CDR1 DFQATT and CDR2 SNEGSKA come from the germline V gene (reference sequence). The CDR3 bases are TGCAGTGCCCAGGACAGGGTTGAAAAACTGTTTTTT. Protein sequence: CSAQDRVEKLFF.

This clonotype came up many times. The genes are TRBV11-2 and TRBJ2-2, with D perhaps TRBD1 or TRBD2 (5 bases each). Germline lookup yields CDR1 SGHAT and CDR2 FQNNGV. The CDR3 extends over 15 amino acids. V lost 6 bases to trimming and J lost 6 bases, with 17 bases between them. CDR3: CASSSYGTPAGELFF. The CDR3 DNA follows: TGTGCCAGCAGTTCGTATGGGACCCCCGCCGGGGAGCTGTTTTTT.

CDR3 nucleotides: TGTGCCAGCAGCTTAAGCCCGCCGGGAACTGGAAAAAACATATATTTT. The encoded protein is CASSLSPPGTGKNIYF. The genes are TRBV7-2 and TRBJ1-3; unclear D gene. With 2 bases removed from V and 12 bases from J, the gap between germline ends came to 23 bases. The CDR3 runs to 16 residues. From germline, CDR1 is SGHTA and CDR2 FQGNSA.

The sample holds many counts of this clonotype. The chain recombines TRBV7-2 with TRBJ2-3; 9 nucleotides line up with TRBD2. The CDR3 covers 14 residues. Germline CDR1 is SGHTA and CDR2 is FQGNSA. The V and J ends lost 3 bases and 5 bases, in that order; junction bases with no gene match: 3. The CDR3 region is CASSLRGGRDTQYF. The CDR3, as DNA: TGTGCCAGCAGCTTGCGGGGGGGAAGAGATACGCAGTATTTT. The complete variable domain, with remaining parts taken from reference TRBV7-2 and TRBJ2-3, reads GAGVSQSPSNKVTEKGKDVELRCDPISGHTALYWYRQSLGQGLEFLIYFQGNSAPDKSGLPSDRFSAERTGGSVSTLTIQRTQQEDSAVYLCASSLRGGRDTQYFGPGTRLTVL.

This clonotype was seen at least ten times. This chain connects TRBV20-1 to TRBJ2-7, with D possibly being TRBD2 (5 bases). Trimming removed 5 bases at V and 6 bases at J, with 8 bases between. Germline CDR1 reads DFQATT; CDR2 reads SNEGSKA (reference sequence). The length of the CDR3 is 10 residues. For the CDR3, the DNA is TGCAGTGCTCACCGGGGCGAGCAGTACTTC. As protein: CSAHRGEQYF.

This clonotype was observed many times. The genes are TRBV19 and TRBJ1-5, with D unclear. V gave up 5 bases and J gave up 0 bases, with 8 bases separating them. The length of the CDR3 is 14 residues. Germline values: CDR1 LNHDA, CDR2 SQIVND (reference sequence). The CDR3 loop reads CASSLADSNQPQHF. CDR3 DNA sequence: TGTGCCAGTAGTCTGGCAGATAGCAATCAGCCCCAGCATTTT.

Many counts were recorded for this clonotype. The V and J genes are TRBV6-5 and TRBJ1-2; D gene uncertain. Germline assignment: CDR1 MNHEY and CDR2 SVGAGI. The length of the CDR3 is 11 residues. Trimming removed 8 bases at V and 0 bases at J, with 4 bases between. The CDR3 spells CASGANYGYTF. The CDR3, as DNA: TGTGCCAGCGGAGCTAACTATGGCTACACCTTC.

This clonotype was found many times. The V call is TRBV7-2, the J call TRBJ1-6; D might be TRBD1 (6 bases). This CDR3 contains 16 residues. V lost 4 bases to trimming and J lost 9 bases, with 19 bases between them. Germline V CDR1 and CDR2: SGHTA, FQGNSA. This CDR3 is CASSSRPDSPASPLHF. The CDR3 DNA reads TGTGCCAGCAGCTCCCGCCCGGACAGTCCCGCTTCACCCCTCCACTTT.

This clonotype came up many times. The V gene is TRBV5-5, the J gene TRBJ2-5; 7 bases agree with TRBD2. J lost 4 bases, V lost 2 bases, and 11 bases had no gene match. This CDR3 contains 16 residues. From germline, CDR1 is SGHKS and CDR2 YYEKEE (reference sequence). The CDR3 is CASSFGLGGGGETQYF. The CDR3 DNA reads TGTGCCAGCAGCTTCGGACTGGGCGGGGGAGGAGAGACCCAGTACTTC.

To note about this clonotype: An end of the junction does not agree with germline; a read error may underlie this. The rearrangement links TRBV12-3 or TRBV12-4 to TRBJ1-5; possibly TRBD1 for D (6 bases). This CDR3 has 14 residues. The chain's CDR3 is CASRQTGFGQHQHF. The CDR3, as DNA: TGTGCCAGCAGGCAAACAGGGTTTGGGCAGCACCAGCATTTT.

This clonotype was recorded many times. This rearrangement joins TRBV20-1 to TRBJ2-5, with D tentatively TRBD2 (5 bases). V shed 3 bases and J shed 5 bases, with 16 bases lying between them. The CDR3 consists of 14 residues. Looked up from germline, CDR1 is DFQATT and CDR2 is SNEGSKA (reference sequence). In DNA form, the CDR3 reads TGCAGTGCTAGGGCTAGCTTCGTCCGGGAGACCCAGTACTTC. It translates to CSARASFVRETQYF.

This clonotype has at least ten counts. V and J are TRBV20-1 and TRBJ2-3, with 9 bases fitting TRBD2. The CDR3 is made up of 15 amino acids. Germline V gene lookup returns CDR1 DFQATT and CDR2 SNEGSKA (reference sequence). The V and J ends lost 3 bases and 1 base, in that order; junction bases with no gene match: 5. The CDR3 loop is CSASDAGGGTDTQYF. CDR3 DNA: TGCAGTGCTAGTGACGCGGGGGGGGGCACAGATACGCAGTATTTT.

The sample holds a few counts of this clonotype. Its ends do not fully match the called genes, so a read error is possible. V gene TRBV7-7 combines with J gene TRBJ1-2; TRBD1 matches at 7 bases. Per germline, CDR1 SSHAT and CDR2 FNYEAQ (reference sequence). This CDR3 spans 18 amino acids. DNA of the CDR3: TGTGCTAGCAGCTTAAAGAGCCGCCCAGGGGGGGCTAACTATGGCTACACCTTC. Amino acid sequence: CASSLKSRPGGANYGYTF.

At least ten counts were recorded for this clonotype. CDR3 DNA sequence: TGTGCCAGCAGCATACCCGGGACTAGTGGCGAGCAGTACTTC. It specifies CASSIPGTSGEQYF. This chain links TRBV5-5 with TRBJ2-7; TRBD2 agrees at 8 bases. This CDR3 has 14 residues. Looked up from germline, CDR1 is SGHKS and CDR2 is YYEKEE (reference sequence). Unmatched junction bases numbered 9, after V lost 4 bases and J lost 6 bases.